These 21 T cell receptor beta chains share one sample of origin, sequenced in a study of T cells and copy number aberrations in small-cell lung cancer. Profiling relied on immunoSEQ multiplex PCR, and the TCRdb table lists in-frame clones only, not all of them. Of over a thousand clones detected, about 80% appear once; the ten largest clones hold approximately 3%. Sequencing was carried out using tumor tissue. The origin of the receptors is a woman in her forties or fifties with small cell lung cancer.

This chain connects TRBV5-4 to TRBJ2-7; D possibly corresponds to TRBD2 (5 bases). The CDR3 is made up of 13 amino acids. Trimming left V 0 bases short and J 2 bases short, with 6 bases between. Per the germline V gene, CDR1 is SGHNT and CDR2 is YYREEE (reference sequence). The CDR3 nucleotides read TGTGCCAGCAGCTTGGGGCGGGCCTACGAGCAGTACTTC. It is translated as CASSLGRAYEQYF.

J is TRBJ2-3 and V is TRBV2; unclear D gene. Trimming took 4 bases from V and 3 from J, leaving 5 bases between them. The CDR3 consists of 12 residues. CDR1 is SNHLY, CDR2 FYNNEI, per germline. The CDR3 here is CASSVLTDTQYF. The DNA of the CDR3 is TGTGCCAGCAGTGTCCTAACAGATACGCAGTATTTT.

The V and J genes are TRBV30 and TRBJ2-5, with unresolved D. V lost 0 bases, J lost 3 bases, and 17 bases lay in between. From germline, CDR1 is GTSNPN and CDR2 SVGIG (reference sequence). This CDR3 is built from 16 residues. This chain's CDR3 is CAWSVLQSLVEETQYF. The CDR3 nucleotides are TGTGCCTGGAGTGTACTTCAGAGTTTGGTTGAAGAGACCCAGTACTTC.

The V and J genes are TRBV30 and TRBJ2-2; weak D call: TRBD2 (6 bases). The V end lost 7 bases, the J end lost 3 bases, and 18 bases lay between the germline ends. Per germline, CDR1 GTSNPN and CDR2 SVGIG (reference sequence). This CDR3 has 15 residues. CDR3 protein: CASLGGPGDTGELFF. For the CDR3, the DNA is TGTGCCTCTCTGGGGGGTCCCGGGGACACCGGGGAGCTGTTTTTT. Full variable domain (missing parts from reference TRBV30 and TRBJ2-2): SQTIHQWPATLVQPVGSPLSLECTVEGTSNPNLYWYRQAAGRGLQLLFYSVGIGQISSEVPQNLSASRPQDRQFILSSKKLLLSDSGFYLCASLGGPGDTGELFFGEGSRLTVL.

A note on this clone: Germline is not matched at one junction end, which may reflect a read error. The chain employs TRBV7-2 and TRBJ2-7; maybe TRBD2 (5 bases). Germline V lookup: CDR1 SGHTA, CDR2 FQGNSA. There are 14 residues in the CDR3. CDR3 region: CASSLRASSNEQYF. For the CDR3, the DNA is TGTGCCAGCAGCTTGAGGGCTAGCTCCAACGAGCAGTACTTC.

The chain links TRBV6-5 to TRBJ1-4; TRBD1 matches at 7 bases. The junction had 7 bases not matched to a gene; V was cut back by 6 bases and J by 6 bases. Germline CDR1 is MNHEY and CDR2 is SVGAGI. The CDR3 spans 14 residues. CDR3 DNA: TGTGCCAGCAGGGGGGGACAGCGGGATGAAAAACTGTTTTTT. It codes for CASRGGQRDEKLFF.

This clone is a singleton in its sample. This rearrangement joins TRBV15 to TRBJ2-3; 7 bases match TRBD1. Trimming cost V 3 bases and J 1 base; bases outside gene matches: 4. The CDR3 covers 15 residues. CDR1 LNHNV and CDR2 YYDKDF come from the germline V gene (reference sequence). CDR3 sequence: CATSRTGFGTDTQYF. In nucleotides, the CDR3 is TGTGCCACCAGCAGGACAGGGTTTGGCACAGATACGCAGTATTTT.

The chain employs TRBV4-1 and TRBJ1-5; D is undetermined. CDR3 length: 16 amino acids. Germline V lookup: CDR1 MGHRA, CDR2 YSYEKL. Trimming stripped 0 bases from V and 8 bases from J, with 17 bases between. The CDR3 loop reads CASSQDRGRQGEPQHF. DNA of the CDR3: TGCGCCAGCAGCCAAGATCGAGGGAGGCAAGGCGAGCCCCAGCATTTT.

The CDR3 DNA reads TGTGCCTGCACAAAGCGGAACTTGAACACTGAAGCTTTCTTT. Translating gives CACTKRNLNTEAFF. V usage is TRBV30 and J usage is TRBJ1-1; D unresolved. Germline CDR1 GTSNPN, CDR2 SVGIG (reference sequence). V gave up 6 bases and J gave up 0 bases, with 14 bases separating them. The CDR3 contains 14 residues. Together with reference TRBV30 and TRBJ1-1, the CDR3 gives the full variable domain: SQTIHQWPATLVQPVGSPLSLECTVEGTSNPNLYWYRQAAGRGLQLLFYSVGIGQISSEVPQNLSASRPQDRQFILSSKKLLLSDSGFYLCACTKRNLNTEAFFGQGTRLTVV.

CDR3 loop: CASSPRSGQGTEQYF. The CDR3 DNA reads as TGTGCCAGCAGCCCCCGTTCGGGACAGGGCACCGAGCAGTACTTC. The chain links TRBV2 to TRBJ2-7; 9 bases are a match to TRBD1. Losses at the gene ends were 6 bases for V and 6 bases for J; bases not matched to a gene: 12. Germline values: CDR1 SNHLY, CDR2 FYNNEI. This CDR3 is built from 15 residues.

This clone was observed once. This chain links TRBV5-6 with TRBJ2-7, with TRBD1 identical over 7 bases. CDR3 length: 14 amino acids. Unmatched junction bases numbered 7, after V lost 4 bases and J lost 3 bases. The V gene's germline CDR1 is SGHDT and CDR2 YYEEEE. The CDR3 reads CASSPLGTDYEQYF. DNA for the CDR3: TGTGCCAGCAGCCCCTTGGGGACAGACTACGAGCAGTACTTC.

Notes on this clone: Its ends do not fully match the called genes, so a read error is possible. The chain recombines TRBV13 with TRBJ2-3, with D unresolved. Germline V gives CDR1 PRHDT, CDR2 FYEKMQ (reference sequence). The CDR3 has 15 residues. CDR3 sequence reads: CASSTRGGRTDTQYF. Here the CDR3 DNA reads TGTGCCAGCAGCACCCGCGGCGGACGCACAGATACACAGTATTTT.

The gene calls are TRBV14 and TRBJ2-3, with a possible D match to TRBD1 (5 bases). The V end lost 3 bases, the J end lost 3 bases, and 13 bases lay between the germline ends. This CDR3 has 15 amino acids. Germline assignment: CDR1 SGHDN and CDR2 FVKESK. The CDR3 bases are TGTGCCAGCAGCCACCCCCAGGGTATGACAGATACGCAGTATTTT. Its translation is CASSHPQGMTDTQYF.

V usage is TRBV30 and J usage is TRBJ1-1; no firm D call. Germline V lookup: CDR1 GTSNPN, CDR2 SVGIG (reference sequence). The CDR3 contains 13 residues. V gave up 2 bases and J gave up 1 base, with 8 bases separating them. The CDR3, as DNA: TGTGCCTGGAGTTTTTCTGAGAACACTGAAGCTTTCTTT. Protein product: CAWSFSENTEAFF.

The V gene is TRBV6-5, the J gene TRBJ1-2; possible D gene TRBD1, 6 bases. Germline CDR1 is MNHEY and CDR2 is SVGAGI. The length of the CDR3 is 15 residues. The V and J ends lost 5 bases and 0 bases respectively, with 13 bases between them. In DNA, the CDR3 is TGTGCCAGCAGTCTAGACAGGACTCCTAACTATGGCTACACCTTC. Amino acids: CASSLDRTPNYGYTF.

A few counts support this clone. This chain links TRBV7-9 with TRBJ2-5; D perhaps matches TRBD1 (6 bases). This CDR3 spans 15 amino acids. Germline values: CDR1 SEHNR, CDR2 FQNEAQ (reference sequence). The V end was cut by 4 bases, the J end by 2 bases, with 14 bases between. DNA of the CDR3: TGTGCCAGCAGCTCCGTTACGGGACAACAAGAGACCCAGTACTTC. This translates into CASSSVTGQQETQYF.

The chain combines TRBV30 with TRBJ2-7, with 7 nucleotides matching TRBD1. Germline lookup yields CDR1 GTSNPN and CDR2 SVGIG (reference sequence). J gave up 2 bases and V 2 bases, and 9 bases lay outside the gene matches. The CDR3 extends over 15 amino acids. CDR3 nucleotide sequence: TGTGCCTGGAGTCCCCGGACAGGAAGTCCCTACGAGCAGTACTTC. Its protein is CAWSPRTGSPYEQYF.

This sequence joins TRBV7-2 and TRBJ2-1; maybe TRBD2 (6 bases). The germline V and J ends were trimmed by 0 bases and 6 bases, with 9 bases remaining between them. Germline CDR1 reads SGHTA; CDR2 reads FQGNSA. CDR3 length: 14 residues. CDR3 protein: CASSLAAGANEQFF. As DNA, the CDR3 is TGTGCCAGCAGCTTAGCAGCGGGTGCCAATGAGCAGTTCTTC.

The genes are TRBV10-3 and TRBJ2-2, with 9 bases matching TRBD1. V gave up 10 bases and J gave up 3 bases; unmatched junction bases: 9. The germline V gene encodes CDR1 ENHRY and CDR2 SYGVKD. The CDR3 loop spans 15 amino acids. CDR3 DNA: TGTGCCACCATCCCGAGGGACAGGGACACCGGGGAGCTGTTTTTT. Translated, it gives CATIPRDRDTGELFF.

The chain has TRBV29-1 and TRBJ2-5; D unresolved. The CDR3 is made up of 13 amino acids. The germline gives CDR1 SQVTM, CDR2 ANQGSEA. Trimming took 4 bases from V and 1 from J, leaving 10 bases between them. The CDR3 protein is CSVGPDIQETQYF. The DNA of the CDR3 is TGCAGCGTTGGCCCAGACATCCAAGAGACCCAGTACTTC. Supplemented by reference TRBV29-1 and TRBJ2-5, the full variable domain reads SAVISQKPSRDICQRGTSLTIQCQVDSQVTMMFWYRQQPGQSLTLIATANQGSEATYESGFVIDKFPISRPNLTFSTLTVSNMSPEDSSIYLCSVGPDIQETQYFGPGTRLLVL.

This rearrangement joins TRBV6-6 to TRBJ2-3, with D possibly TRBD2 on 6 matching bases. V was pared by 5 bases and J by 0 bases, with 15 bases between. CDR3 size: 16 residues. CDR1 and CDR2 from the germline V gene are MNHNY and SVGAGI (reference sequence). CDR3 sequence reads: CASSPGLSSSTDTQYF. The CDR3 nucleotides are TGTGCCAGCAGTCCGGGACTCTCTTCTAGCACAGATACGCAGTATTTT.